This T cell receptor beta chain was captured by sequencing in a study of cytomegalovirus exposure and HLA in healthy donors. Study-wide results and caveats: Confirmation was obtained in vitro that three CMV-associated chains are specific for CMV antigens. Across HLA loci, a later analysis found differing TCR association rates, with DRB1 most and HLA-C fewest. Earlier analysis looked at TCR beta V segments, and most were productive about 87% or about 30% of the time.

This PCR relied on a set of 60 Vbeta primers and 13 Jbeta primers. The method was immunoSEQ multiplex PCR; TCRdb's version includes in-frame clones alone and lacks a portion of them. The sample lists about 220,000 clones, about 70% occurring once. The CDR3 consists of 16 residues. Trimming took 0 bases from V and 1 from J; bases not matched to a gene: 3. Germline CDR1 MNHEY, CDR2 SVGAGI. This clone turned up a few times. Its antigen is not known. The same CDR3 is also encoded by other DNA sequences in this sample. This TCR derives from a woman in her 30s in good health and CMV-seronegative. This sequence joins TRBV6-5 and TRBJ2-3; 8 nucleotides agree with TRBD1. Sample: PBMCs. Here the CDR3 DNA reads TGTGCCAGCAGTTACTCGGGGACAGGAGGCACAGATACGCAGTATTTT. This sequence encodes CASSYSGTGGTDTQYF.